The 12 T cell receptor beta chains below were found in one sample sequenced in a study of T-cell memory formation after mild COVID-19. TCRdb analysed the 5' RACE reads with MiXCR anew, one entry per CDR3 protein. Of approximately 400,000 distinct CDR3 sequences in the sample, under 20% were seen once. The sequencing input was PBMCs or a T cell subset sorted from them (not recorded which). The receptors shown here come from a man aged 18 to 35 who had mild COVID-19 (a few samples of this study predate the infection). Cell type and time point are not known.

The table lists this clonotype with a few counts. The chain employs TRBV12-3 or TRBV12-4 and TRBJ2-6, with 8 bases identical to TRBD1. Losses at the gene ends were 5 bases for V and 0 bases for J; bases not matched to a gene: 12. The CDR3 is 19 amino acids. The DNA of the CDR3 is TGTGCCAGCAGTGGATTCCGGGACAGGTTTAACTCTGGGGCCAACGTCCTGACTTTC. It encodes CASSGFRDRFNSGANVLTF.

Only a few counts were recorded for this clonotype. The gene calls are TRBV4-1 and TRBJ2-3, with 8 bases fitting TRBD2. V dropped 1 base and J dropped 4; count of bases not matched to a gene: 7. Germline V gives CDR1 MGHRA, CDR2 YSYEKL. The CDR3 runs to 16 residues. CDR3: CASSQGRGASPDTQYF. The CDR3 DNA sequence: TGCGCCAGCAGCCAAGGGCGGGGGGCCTCTCCAGATACGCAGTATTTT.

J is TRBJ1-2 and V is TRBV7-9, with 8 bases aligning to TRBD1. Germline V gene sequence: CDR1 SEHNR, CDR2 FQNEAQ (reference sequence). The CDR3 totals 15 residues. Trimming at V came to 5 bases and at J to 3 bases, leaving 8 bases not matched to a gene. CDR3 nucleotide sequence: TGTGCCAGCAGCGGAGCGGGACAGGTACACTATGGCTACACCTTC. It yields the protein CASSGAGQVHYGYTF.

This clonotype was picked up a small number of times. V gene TRBV27 combines with J gene TRBJ2-7, with TRBD2 as a possible D gene (5 bases). CDR1 and CDR2 (germline): MNHEY, SMNVEV (reference sequence). The CDR3 consists of 12 residues. V lost 8 bases, J lost 3 bases, and 11 bases lay in between. The CDR3 coding sequence is TGTGCCAGCTGGAACCGGGGCTACGAGCAGTACTTC. It codes for CASWNRGYEQYF.

The rearrangement links TRBV2 to TRBJ2-3; no firm D call. CDR1 is SNHLY, CDR2 FYNNEI, per germline. Trimming removed 6 bases at V and 1 base at J, with 8 bases between. This CDR3 has 13 amino acids. The CDR3 bases are TGTGCCAGCAGCGCAGAACGCACAGATACGCAGTATTTT. Its protein product is CASSAERTDTQYF.

Only a few counts were recorded for this clonotype. The rearrangement links TRBV6-5 to TRBJ2-7, with 11 bases identical to TRBD2. V trimming: 7 bases; J trimming: 4 bases; junction bases outside the gene matches: 12. In germline, CDR1 is MNHEY, CDR2 SVGAGI. The CDR3 has 16 residues. The CDR3 here is CASNPGPGLAEYEQYF. Here the CDR3 DNA reads TGTGCCAGCAACCCCGGACCGGGACTAGCGGAATACGAGCAGTACTTC.

Written as DNA, the CDR3 is TGCGCCAGCAGCCAAGCTGGCTTAAGTCGAAAACTGTTTTTT. It encodes CASSQAGLSRKLFF. The chain is built from TRBV4-3 and TRBJ1-4; no clear D. Trimming removed 1 base at V and 10 bases at J, with 13 bases between. CDR3 length: 14 amino acids. Germline loops: CDR1 LGHNA, CDR2 YSLEER.

This clonotype appeared a few times. The chain recombines TRBV5-1 with TRBJ1-1; D uncertain. The length of the CDR3 is 15 residues. Germline CDR1 and CDR2: SGHRS and YFSETQ. Trimming left V 0 bases short and J 1 base short, with 10 bases between. The CDR3 sequence: CASSLGETRNTEAFF. In nucleotides, the CDR3 is TGCGCCAGCAGCTTGGGGGAGACGAGGAACACTGAAGCTTTCTTT. Combining the CDR3 with reference TRBV5-1 and TRBJ1-1 gives the whole variable domain KAGVTQTPRYLIKTRGQQVTLSCSPISGHRSVSWYQQTPGQGLQFLFEYFSETQRNKGNFPGRFSGRQFSNSRSEMNVSTLELGDSALYLCASSLGETRNTEAFFGQGTRLTVV.

This clonotype was detected only a few times. V usage is TRBV7-9 and J usage is TRBJ2-2; 7 bases are shared with TRBD1. Germline V gene lookup returns CDR1 SEHNR and CDR2 FQNEAQ (reference sequence). The length of the CDR3 is 15 residues. With V trimmed by 5 bases and J by 7 bases, 10 bases remained unmatched. CDR3 coding DNA: TGTGCCAGCAGCCCCCGACAGGGAAAGCACGGGGAGCTGTTTTTT. It yields the protein CASSPRQGKHGELFF.

This clonotype was seen only a few times. The J gene is TRBJ1-5, the V gene TRBV27; weak D call: TRBD1 (6 bases). Germline-derived CDR1 and CDR2 are MNHEY and SMNVEV (reference sequence). V lost 3 bases and J 5 bases, leaving 8 bases between the germline ends. There are 13 residues in the CDR3. The CDR3 is CASSFQGYQPQHF. DNA of the CDR3: TGTGCCAGCAGTTTCCAGGGGTATCAGCCCCAGCATTTT.

The chain carries TRBV6-2 or TRBV6-3 and TRBJ2-3; no clear D. This CDR3 has 13 residues. CDR1 is MNHEY, CDR2 SVGEGT, per germline. V lost 6 bases and J lost 1, with 8 bases in between. In DNA, the CDR3 is TGTGCCAGCAGCGGCCATGGCACAGATACGCAGTATTTT. Residues: CASSGHGTDTQYF.

The CDR3 nucleotides are TGTGCCAGCAGACTTTCCTCCGGGACTAGCGGGGGGGCCGGTACGCAGTATTTT. It translates to CASRLSSGTSGGAGTQYF. The J gene is TRBJ2-3, the V gene TRBV7-2; 16 bases align to TRBD2. The J segment lost 8 bases and the V segment lost 6 bases, leaving 14 bases of the junction unmatched. The V gene's germline CDR1 is SGHTA and CDR2 FQGNSA. The CDR3 length is 18 residues.